This TCR beta chain was found in a study of beta chain features in type 1 diabetes. Study outcomes and limitations: VDJ junctions in type 1 diabetes patients carried more deletions and fewer insertions.

Many counts were recorded for this clone. Its specificity is unknown. Expressed TCRB transcripts were sequenced because the isolated RNA had all been reverse transcribed beforehand. The repertoire was sequenced with immunoSEQ multiplex PCR; TCRdb's copy has only in-frame clones and lacks some. The repertoire holds around 280,000 clones, 8% seen once, with 1% in the top ten. CD4+ cells of the naive, central memory, regulatory and stem cell-like memory types were sorted via CD45RO/CCR7/CD25/CD127/CD95/CD27. Per the germline V gene, CDR1 is MNHEY and CDR2 is SMNVEV (reference sequence). This CDR3 is 16 amino acids long. Deletions cut 3 bases from V and 5 bases from J, with 18 bases between.

This rearrangement joins TRBV27 to TRBJ2-3; D possibly corresponds to TRBD2 (7 bases). This clonotype was obtained from a woman aged 18-29 years in good health. The specimen was central memory CD4+ T cells from blood. The CDR3 sequence is CASSLVRGAGIDTQYF. The CDR3 region has the DNA TGTGCCAGCAGTTTGGTACGGGGGGCGGGGATAGATACGCAGTATTTT.